The 23 T cell receptor beta chains in this list originate from one sample, sequenced in a study of T cell responses to AZD1222 COVID-19 vaccine. TCRdb's table, derived via immunoSEQ multiplex PCR, lists solely in-frame clones and lacks some. The data hold 150,000 or so clones, with about nine tenths observed a single time. The sequences come from peripheral blood, collected on day 0 of AZD1222 vaccination. The receptors were sampled from an adult in good health.

V gene TRBV28 combines with J gene TRBJ2-1, with D tentatively TRBD2 (6 bases). CDR3 size: 17 residues. Germline V lookup: CDR1 MDHEN, CDR2 SYDVKM. V lost 3 bases, J lost 8 bases, and 23 bases lay in between. This chain's CDR3 is CASSFRGWSSEGYEQFF. The CDR3, as DNA: TGTGCCAGCAGTTTTAGGGGTTGGTCTAGCGAGGGTTATGAGCAGTTCTTC.

CDR3 sequence (DNA): TGTGCCAGCAGCCAAGATCCCGGGATTGACACTGAAGCTTTCTTT. Its translation: CASSQDPGIDTEAFF. The chain joins TRBV4-2 to TRBJ1-1; D unresolved. The CDR3 spans 15 residues. With 0 bases removed from V and 3 bases from J, the gap between germline ends came to 11 bases. Germline CDR1 is LGHNA and CDR2 is YNFKEQ.

The rearrangement links TRBV24-1 to TRBJ2-5, with 9 bases identical to TRBD2. CDR3 size: 15 residues. J gave up 5 bases and V 8 bases, and 11 bases lay outside the gene matches. Germline assignment: CDR1 KGHDR and CDR2 SFDVKD. CDR3 bases: TGTGCCACCAAGGCGGGAGGGGATCAAGGGGAGACCCAGTACTTC. This encodes CATKAGGDQGETQYF.

The chain has TRBV19 and TRBJ2-7; 7 positions agree with TRBD1. Trimming took 5 bases from V and 2 from J; bases not matched to a gene: 9. The CDR3 contains 15 residues. Germline V lookup: CDR1 LNHDA, CDR2 SQIVND (reference sequence). The DNA of the CDR3 is TGTGCCAGTAGTGAACCGGGACAGCCGACCTACGAGCAGTACTTC. Translating it yields CASSEPGQPTYEQYF. Full variable domain (outside the CDR3, taken from reference TRBV19 and TRBJ2-7): DGGITQSPKYLFRKEGQNVTLSCEQNLNHDAMYWYRQDPGQGLRLIYYSQIVNDFQKGDIAEGYSVSREKKESFPLTVTSAQKNPTAFYLCASSEPGQPTYEQYFGPGTRLTVT.

A note on this clone: Other DNA sequences in this specimen translate into the identical CDR3. The chain joins TRBV11-2 to TRBJ2-3, with unresolved D. V was shortened by 1 base and J by 6 bases, with 2 bases between the two germline ends. The CDR3 length is 11 residues. The germline gives CDR1 SGHAT, CDR2 FQNNGV. In DNA, the CDR3 is TGTGCCAGCAGCTTAGCCGATACGCAGTATTTT. It is translated as CASSLADTQYF.

The J gene is TRBJ2-7, the V gene TRBV21-1; the table assigns TRBD2, which was not confirmed against the DNA. TRBV21-1 is annotated as a pseudogene. This CDR3 is 15 amino acids long. CDR3 nucleotides: TGTGCCAGCAGCAAAACCGGGACTAGCGTCTACGAGCAGTACTTC. Encoded protein: CASSKTGTSVYEQYF.

This clone was picked up a small number of times. This chain uses TRBV5-1 with TRBJ1-1; weak D call: TRBD1 (5 bases). The CDR3 contains 15 residues. The germline V gene encodes CDR1 SGHRS and CDR2 YFSETQ. The V and J ends lost 4 bases and 0 bases respectively, with 13 bases between them. The CDR3 DNA reads TGCGCCAGCAGCCCACCGGGACGGATGAACACTGAAGCTTTCTTT. Protein: CASSPPGRMNTEAFF.

DNA of the CDR3: TGTGCCAGCAGCCCGGGGGCTCATAGCAATCAGCCCCAGCATTTT. The encoded protein is CASSPGAHSNQPQHF. The rearrangement uses TRBV7-9 and TRBJ1-5, with D maybe TRBD1 (6 bases). Germline values: CDR1 SEHNR, CDR2 FQNEAQ (reference sequence). CDR3 length: 15 residues. The V end was cut by 5 bases, the J end by 0 bases, with 11 bases between.

J is TRBJ1-5 and V is TRBV19; no clear D. The germline V and J ends were trimmed by 3 bases and 7 bases, with 10 bases remaining between them. Germline V gene sequence: CDR1 LNHDA, CDR2 SQIVND (reference sequence). The CDR3 runs to 13 residues. In DNA, the CDR3 is TGTGCCAGTAGTATCCCGGGGAACCAGCCCCAGCATTTT. Translating gives CASSIPGNQPQHF. The variable domain in full, with the rest retrieved from reference TRBV19 and TRBJ1-5, is DGGITQSPKYLFRKEGQNVTLSCEQNLNHDAMYWYRQDPGQGLRLIYYSQIVNDFQKGDIAEGYSVSREKKESFPLTVTSAQKNPTAFYLCASSIPGNQPQHFGDGTRLSIL.

This chain links TRBV7-8 with TRBJ2-1; D gene ambiguous. CDR1 is SGHVS and CDR2 is FQNEAQ in the germline V gene. There are 12 residues in the CDR3. Trimming removed 5 bases from V and 8 bases from J, with 10 bases in between. CDR3 in DNA: TGTGCCAGCAGCCTCCGATCAGATGAGCAGTTCTTC. Amino acid sequence: CASSLRSDEQFF.

The V call is TRBV6-2 or TRBV6-3, the J call TRBJ1-2, with 10 bases aligning to TRBD1. The ends lost 2 bases at V and 4 bases at J; junction bases unmatched: 4. Germline V gene data show CDR1 as MNHEY and CDR2 as SVGEGT. CDR3 length equals 15 residues. The chain's CDR3 is CASSYRDRGSYGYTF. The CDR3 nucleotides are TGTGCCAGCAGTTACCGGGACAGGGGAAGCTATGGCTACACCTTC.

The rearrangement joins TRBV3-1 (or the pseudogene TRBV3-2) to TRBJ2-4; 7 bases match TRBD1. The CDR3 consists of 19 residues. Germline CDR1 reads LGHDT; CDR2 reads YNNKEL (reference sequence). V lost 1 base and J lost 0; bases outside the gene matches: 12. DNA for the CDR3: TGTGCCAGCAGCCAAGGCCCTAAGACAGGGACGCTAGCCAAAAACATTCAGTACTTC. Its protein product is CASSQGPKTGTLAKNIQYF.

The rearrangement joins TRBV6-4 to TRBJ2-2; 11 bases align to TRBD2. The CDR3 sequence is 14 residues long. CDR1 and CDR2 from the germline V gene are MRHNA and SNTAGT. The trim removed 5 bases at V and 4 bases at J, leaving 0 bases unmatched. The CDR3 protein is CASSTSGSTGELFF. The CDR3 DNA sequence: TGTGCCAGCAGTACTAGCGGGAGCACCGGGGAGCTGTTTTTT.

The chain joins TRBV7-8 to TRBJ2-5, with D uncertain. Germline V lookup: CDR1 SGHVS, CDR2 FQNEAQ. V lost 3 bases and J 4 bases, leaving 3 bases between the germline ends. The CDR3 is made up of 11 amino acids. The CDR3 sequence is CASSFTETQYF. CDR3 DNA: TGTGCCAGCAGCTTTACAGAGACCCAGTACTTC.

The chain uses TRBV30 and TRBJ1-5, with unresolved D. Between the trimmed V and J ends, which lost 1 base and 4 bases, there was a span of 11 bases. There are 14 residues in the CDR3. Germline assignment: CDR1 GTSNPN and CDR2 SVGIG (reference sequence). Written as DNA, the CDR3 is TGTGCCTGGAGTGGGGGTCTTAGTAATCAGCCCCAGCATTTT. The encoded protein is CAWSGGLSNQPQHF.

The rearrangement joins TRBV28 to TRBJ1-2; D not certain. Germline V gene data show CDR1 as MDHEN and CDR2 as SYDVKM. This CDR3 is built from 13 residues. V lost 0 bases and J 3 bases, leaving 5 bases between the germline ends. Written as DNA, the CDR3 is TGTGCCAGCAGTTTATGGTCATACTATGGCTACACCTTC. This gives the protein CASSLWSYYGYTF.

This rearrangement joins TRBV27 to TRBJ1-2; D is ambiguous. The germline V gene encodes CDR1 MNHEY and CDR2 SMNVEV (reference sequence). This CDR3 spans 13 amino acids. Trimming took 4 bases from V and 5 from J, leaving 11 bases between them. This chain's CDR3 is CASSSFPGYGYTF. CDR3 coding DNA: TGTGCCAGCAGTTCGTTCCCAGGATATGGCTACACCTTC.

V is TRBV27 and J is TRBJ2-3; TRBD1 is a possible D gene (5 bases). The ends were cut back, 3 bases at V and 1 base at J, with 14 bases in the middle. The CDR3 loop spans 16 amino acids. Germline CDR1 and CDR2: MNHEY and SMNVEV (reference sequence). CDR3 protein: CASSFSGAWGTDTQYF. The DNA for the CDR3 is TGTGCCAGCAGTTTCTCTGGGGCTTGGGGCACAGATACGCAGTATTTT.

The chain employs TRBV2 and TRBJ1-5; unclear D gene. The CDR3 has 13 amino acids. V dropped 3 bases and J dropped 7 bases, with 10 bases sitting between them. Germline CDR1 reads SNHLY; CDR2 reads FYNNEI. CDR3 region: CASSDEGGQPQHF. The CDR3, as DNA: TGTGCCAGCAGTGATGAGGGCGGGCAGCCCCAGCATTTT.

The chain links TRBV30 to TRBJ1-5; no definite D call. The CDR3 runs to 17 residues. V was cut by 2 bases and J by 0 bases, with 17 bases left in between. CDR1 and CDR2 from the germline V gene are GTSNPN and SVGIG (reference sequence). The DNA for the CDR3 is TGTGCCTGGAGTCATCCGGGGTATACCCATAGCAATCAGCCCCAGCATTTT. Its protein is CAWSHPGYTHSNQPQHF.

The rearrangement uses TRBV7-6 and TRBJ2-1; D not certain. This CDR3 comprises 17 residues. The germline CDR1 and CDR2 sequences are SGHVS and FNYEAQ. The ends were cut back, 1 base at V and 4 bases at J, with 17 bases in the middle. This chain's CDR3 is CASSLEGGPEVYNEQFF. CDR3 DNA: TGTGCCAGCAGCTTAGAGGGCGGACCAGAAGTTTACAATGAGCAGTTCTTC.

The chain has TRBV28 and TRBJ1-2; TRBD1 is a possible D gene (5 bases). The CDR3 is 15 amino acids. The V end lost 3 bases, the J end lost 8 bases, and 19 bases lay between the germline ends. In germline, CDR1 is MDHEN, CDR2 SYDVKM. CDR3: CASSLGGARNWGYTF. The CDR3 DNA sequence: TGTGCCAGCAGTTTGGGGGGAGCTCGTAACTGGGGCTACACCTTC.

The V call is TRBV7-2, the J call TRBJ1-5; D gene ambiguous. The germline gives CDR1 SGHTA, CDR2 FQGNSA. The CDR3 totals 13 residues. V lost 5 bases and J lost 5, with 10 bases in between. The CDR3 bases are TGTGCCAGCAGCCTATCGCCGGATCAGCCCCAGCATTTT. Translating it yields CASSLSPDQPQHF.